This T cell receptor beta chain was documented in a study of human T cells and chemical hapten exposure. Study-level points and caveats: Significantly greater numbers of large CDR3 similarity clusters came from expanded TCRs than from controls. PT1 expanded TCR numbers rose with patch test score.

The sample holds many counts of this clonotype. The antigen is unknown. MiXCR, applied by TCRdb to the RACE reads, yields one record per CDR3 protein. The sample contains 250,000 or so distinct CDR3 sequences, approximately 7.5% of which appear only once. V was shortened by 0 bases and J by 8 bases, with 13 bases between the two germline ends. CDR3 length equals 15 residues. Germline V gene lookup returns CDR1 LGHNA and CDR2 YSLEER. Time point given: pre-sensitization, week 0. Specified treatment: therapeutic diphenylcyclopropenone sensitization with weekly scalp DPC. At every patch-test visit, blood was drawn before the patch test was applied.

The sample consisted of whole blood, taken in connection with sensitization to the hapten diphenylcyclopropenone (DPC). The chain carries TRBV4-3 and TRBJ1-4; D call uncertain. This sequence was found in a man aged 18 to 35 with alopecia areata. Some clones in this sample may be carry-over from other donors' samples. Here the CDR3 DNA reads TGCGCCAGCAGCCAAGATCTGCTCGCGGGGGAAAAACTGTTTTTT. It translates to CASSQDLLAGEKLFF.